Listed below are T cell receptor beta chains from one sample, sequenced in a study of blood T cell repertoires in COVID-19. Method: immunoSEQ multiplex PCR; TCRdb's copy keeps in-frame clones and lacks some. The repertoire holds tens of thousands of clones, with 85% to 90% as singletons. The sample was peripheral blood. These TCRs come from a man aged 55 to 69 with active COVID-19. The CDR3 runs from the conserved cysteine through the conserved F or W. The D gene is left open where the match is weak. Size is omitted from some rows. Given values are once, few, many or a class for expanded clones.

j_gene,v_gene,d_gene,abundance,CDR3nt,CDR3aa
TRBJ1-5,TRBV7-8,.,.,TGTGCCAGCAGCTTAGAGGGGTATCAGCCCCAGCATTTT,CASSLEGYQPQHF
TRBJ2-6,TRBV5-1,.,.,TGCGCCAGCAGCTTGGAAGGGGTCGCTGGGGCCAACGTCCTGACTTTC,CASSLEGVAGANVLTF
TRBJ1-1,TRBV4-1,.,.,TGCGCCAGCAGCCAAGGAGGTGCTGAAGCTTTCTTT,CASSQGGAEAFF
TRBJ2-7,TRBV5-1,TRBD2,.,TGCGCCAGCAGCTTGTCGACTAGCGGACTCCGGCCCCCCTACGAGCAGTACTTC,CASSLSTSGLRPPYEQYF
TRBJ1-1,TRBV6-5,TRBD1,.,TGTGCCAGCAGTTTCCGGGACAGGGTCACTGAAGCTTTCTTT,CASSFRDRVTEAFF
TRBJ2-7,TRBV7-9,.,once,TGTGCCAGCAGCTTAAGCGGGACAGGCCTCTACGAGCAGTACTTC,CASSLSGTGLYEQYF
TRBJ2-6,TRBV7-9,TRBD1,.,TGTGCCAGCAGCCCGAGACAGGGGGCGTTCTCTGGGGCCAACGTCCTGACTTTC,CASSPRQGAFSGANVLTF
TRBJ1-4,TRBV11-2,TRBD1,.,TGTGCCAGCAGCTTGGGGACAGGGACAACTAATGAAAAACTGTTTTTT,CASSLGTGTTNEKLFF
TRBJ1-2,TRBV5-1,.,.,TGCGCCAGCAGCTTGGGGCCGTCAGGGTCTGGTGACTATGGCTACACCTTC,CASSLGPSGSGDYGYTF
TRBJ2-1,TRBV5-1,.,.,TGCGCCAGCAGGGGTGGCAGGGCCAAATACTCCTCCTACAATGAGCAGTTCTTC,CASRGGRAKYSSYNEQFF
TRBJ1-2,TRBV12-3/TRBV12-4,.,.,TGTGCCAGCAGTTTGGGGCTCCTCTATGGCTACACCTTC,CASSLGLLYGYTF
TRBJ1-4,TRBV19,TRBD1,.,TGTGCCAGTACTATGGACAGGGGAGAAAAACTGTTTTTT,CASTMDRGEKLFF
TRBJ2-7,TRBV10-1,.,.,TGCGCCAGCAGTGGACGGGATCCTTCCTACGAGCAGTACTTC,CASSGRDPSYEQYF
TRBJ1-1,TRBV9,.,.,TGTGCCAGCAGCCCCCCAAACAGGGAAAACACTGAAGCTTTCTTT,CASSPPNRENTEAFF
TRBJ2-7,TRBV18,.,once,TGTGCCAGCTCACCACCGAGTAACTACGAGCAGTACTTC,CASSPPSNYEQYF
TRBJ2-7,TRBV27,.,few,TGTGCCAGCAGTTTATCGTGGCGGGGAGGCTCCTACGAGCAGTACTTC,CASSLSWRGGSYEQYF
TRBJ2-2,TRBV2,TRBD1,.,TGTGCCAGCAGAGAGGGGGCGACGAACACCGGGGAGCTGTTTTTT,CASREGATNTGELFF
TRBJ1-2,TRBV19,.,.,TGTGCCAGTAACCCGACAGGCAACTATGGCTACACCTTC,CASNPTGNYGYTF
TRBJ2-1,TRBV20-1,TRBD2,.,TGCAGTGCCAGTGGGGCTAGCGGGCCCTCGTACAATGAGCAGTTCTTC,CSASGASGPSYNEQFF
TRBJ2-1,TRBV6-6,TRBD1,.,TGTGCCAGCAGTTACGACCCTCTGGACAGGGTAAATGAGCAGTTCTTC,CASSYDPLDRVNEQFF
TRBJ1-5,TRBV5-1,.,.,TGCGCCAGCAGCTTTTCAGGGAAAGAGCAGCCCCAGCATTTT,CASSFSGKEQPQHF
TRBJ2-2,TRBV11-2,TRBD1,.,TGTGCCAGCAGCTCACAGGGGGCGAACACCGGGGAGCTGTTTTTT,CASSSQGANTGELFF
TRBJ2-7,TRBV6-5,TRBD2,.,TGTGCCAGCAGTTTGAACGGGAGGTTCTACGAGCAGTGCTTC,CASSLNGRFYEQCF
TRBJ1-1,TRBV19,.,.,TGTGCCAGTAGTTTCAGGGGTGGGAACACTGAAGCTTTCTTT,CASSFRGGNTEAFF
TRBJ1-1,TRBV11-3,TRBD1,.,TGTGCCAGCAGCTTAGATCCGGGACAGGAAGCTTTCTTT,CASSLDPGQEAFF
TRBJ2-5,TRBV11-3,TRBD1,.,TGTGCCAGCAGCTCCGGACAGGGGGAACAAGAGACCCAGTACTTC,CASSSGQGEQETQYF
TRBJ1-1,TRBV7-3,.,.,TGTGCCAGCAGCTCAGACAGAAACACTGAAGCTTTCTTT,CASSSDRNTEAFF
TRBJ2-2,TRBV6-5,TRBD1,.,TGTGCCAGCAGTTACCTTGAACAGGGGCCCGGGGAGCTGTTTTTT,CASSYLEQGPGELFF
TRBJ2-7,TRBV2,TRBD1,.,TGTGCCAGCAGTCCGGGACAGGGGGCTTACGAGCAGTACTTC,CASSPGQGAYEQYF
TRBJ1-1,TRBV19,.,.,TGTGCCAGTAGTATAGTTGGGGGCGGAGCTTTCTTT,CASSIVGGGAFF
TRBJ2-7,TRBV6-1,TRBD2,.,TGTGCCAGCAGTGAACTGGTGGGCGGGAGGGAGCAGTACTTC,CASSELVGGREQYF
TRBJ1-3,TRBV19,.,.,TGTGCCAGTCACGCAACAGGGTTGGGAAACACCATATATTTT,CASHATGLGNTIYF
TRBJ1-1,TRBV6-4,TRBD1,.,TGTGCCAGCAGACGGACAGGATTTAACCTCAGGAACACTGAAGCTTTCTTT,CASRRTGFNLRNTEAFF
TRBJ1-2,TRBV30,.,.,TGTGCCTGGATTAGTGGACAGATGGGAGGCTACACCTTC,CAWISGQMGGYTF
TRBJ1-1,TRBV30,.,.,TGTGCCTGGAGTGACGTGACTCCGAACACTGAAGCTTTCTTT,CAWSDVTPNTEAFF
TRBJ2-5,TRBV6-1,TRBD2,.,TGTGCCAGCAGTGTAGGACTAGCGGGAGCCCAAGAGACCCAGTACTTC,CASSVGLAGAQETQYF
TRBJ2-7,TRBV3-1/TRBV3-2,.,once,TGTGCCAGCAGCCGACAGGTTAACTACGAGCAGTACTTC,CASSRQVNYEQYF
TRBJ1-2,TRBV3-1/TRBV3-2,TRBD1,.,TGTGCCAGCAGCCAACCGTCGGGACAGGGGGTTTCCGGCTACACCTTC,CASSQPSGQGVSGYTF
TRBJ2-3,TRBV14,.,.,TGTGCCAGCAGCCAAGCTAAAAACGTGGATACGCAGTATTTT,CASSQAKNVDTQYF
TRBJ2-3,TRBV5-1,TRBD1,.,TGCGCCAGCAGCGGAGGACAGGGGACCCAAGATACGCAGTATTTT,CASSGGQGTQDTQYF
TRBJ1-1,TRBV7-9,TRBD1,.,TGTGCCAGCAGCCCCCGGGACAGGGTAGGGAACACTGAAGCTTTCTTT,CASSPRDRVGNTEAFF
TRBJ1-3,TRBV14,.,.,TGTGCCAGCAGCCAAGCTAGCATCCTATCTGGAAACACCATATATTTT,CASSQASILSGNTIYF
TRBJ2-3,TRBV7-6,TRBD2,.,TGTGCCAGCAGCTTTGTGACTAGCGAAAGCACAGATACGCAGTATTTT,CASSFVTSESTDTQYF
TRBJ1-6,TRBV18,TRBD1,once,TGTGCCAGCTCACCGAGGACAGGGGATTCACCCCTCCACTTT,CASSPRTGDSPLHF
TRBJ2-1,TRBV5-1,.,.,TGCGCCAGCAACGGTGTTGAGCAGTTCTTC,CASNGVEQFF
TRBJ1-1,TRBV7-2,TRBD1,once,TGTGCCAGCAGCGAACAGGGGGGCAACACTGAAGCTTTCTTT,CASSEQGGNTEAFF
TRBJ2-7,TRBV14,.,.,TGTGCCAGCAGCCGTGGACTAAACTACGAGCAGTACTTC,CASSRGLNYEQYF
TRBJ2-6,TRBV18,TRBD1,.,TGTGCCAGCTCGCACGGACAGGTCCACTCTGGGGCCAACGTCCTGACTTTC,CASSHGQVHSGANVLTF
TRBJ1-4,TRBV3-1/TRBV3-2,TRBD1,.,TGTGCCAGCAGCCCGCGACAGGGGGCGGAAAAACTGTTTTTT,CASSPRQGAEKLFF
TRBJ1-1,TRBV4-1,.,.,TGCGCCAGCAGCCAAGTCGATAGTGACACTGAAGCTTTCTTT,CASSQVDSDTEAFF
TRBJ1-1,TRBV19,TRBD1,.,TGTGCCACCGCTACAGGGGGCGTGAACACTGAAGCTTTCTTT,CATATGGVNTEAFF
TRBJ2-7,TRBV14,.,.,TGTGCCAGCAGCCAAGATCGGGGGACAGACTACGAGCAGTACTTC,CASSQDRGTDYEQYF
TRBJ2-1,TRBV3-1/TRBV3-2,TRBD2,once,TGTGCCAGCAGCCTGGGACTAGCGGAATCCGGGGGGGAGCAGTTCTTC,CASSLGLAESGGEQFF